This is a list of T cell receptor beta chains from one sample in a study of blood T cells in healthy people across ages. TCRdb fed the 5' RACE reads into MiXCR, producing one record per CDR3 protein. The sample carries fewer than 800,000 distinct CDR3 sequences, 20% to 25% recorded once. These records were also assigned to another study, of T cells of mothers and their children.

The sample comprised blood. These receptors were collected from a boy aged 5 to 17 in good health. The CDR3 runs from the conserved cysteine through the conserved F or W. A D gene is named only where the DNA matches it firmly. Clone sizes are given selectively: once, few, many, or a class where the clone is expanded.

J: TRBJ1-5
size: few
D: TRBD1
V: TRBV20-1
length: 15
CDR3: CSASRGQGGNQPQHF
DNA: TGCAGTGCTAGCCGAGGACAGGGAGGCAATCAGCCCCAGCATTTT

J: TRBJ2-1
size: few
D: TRBD1
V: TRBV7-9
length: 15
CDR3: CASSLWQGAFSEQFF
DNA: TGTGCCAGCAGCTTGTGGCAGGGGGCTTTCAGTGAGCAGTTCTTC

J: TRBJ2-5
size: -
D: TRBD1
V: TRBV6-2/TRBV6-3
length: 16
CDR3: CASSLPGTGFRETQYF
DNA: TGTGCCAGCAGTTTACCCGGGACAGGGTTTAGAGAGACCCAGTACTTC

J: TRBJ2-5
size: -
D: -
V: TRBV7-9
length: 14
CDR3: CVSSLVGPEGTQYF
DNA: TGTGTCAGCAGCTTAGTGGGACCTGAGGGGACCCAGTACTTC

J: TRBJ2-1
size: once
D: TRBD2
V: TRBV11-2
length: 20
CDR3: CASSSRLTSGGMFTFDEQFF
DNA: TGTGCCAGCAGCTCTCGCTTGACTAGCGGGGGGATGTTTACCTTCGATGAGCAGTTCTTC

J: TRBJ1-4
size: few
D: -
V: TRBV12-3/TRBV12-4
length: 18
CDR3: CASSFGYPGRASNEKLFF
DNA: TGTGCCAGCAGTTTTGGATACCCCGGCAGGGCCAGTAATGAAAAACTGTTTTTT

J: TRBJ2-1
size: -
D: TRBD2
V: TRBV19
length: 14
CDR3: CASSILVAGAEQFF
DNA: TGTGCCAGTAGTATTCTAGTAGCGGGAGCTGAGCAGTTCTTC

J: TRBJ2-7
size: -
D: -
V: TRBV15
length: 15
CDR3: CATSREGFTSYEQYF
DNA: TGTGCCACCAGCAGAGAGGGGTTTACCTCCTACGAGCAGTACTTC

J: TRBJ1-4
size: few
D: -
V: TRBV20-1
length: 16
CDR3: CSARNARTAENEKLFF
DNA: TGCAGTGCTAGGAATGCCAGGACAGCAGAAAATGAAAAACTGTTTTTT

J: TRBJ2-1
size: few
D: -
V: TRBV12-3/TRBV12-4
length: 14
CDR3: CASSSRDGVDEQFF
DNA: TGTGCCAGCAGCTCGAGGGACGGGGTGGATGAGCAGTTCTTC

J: TRBJ2-7
size: few
D: -
V: TRBV12-3/TRBV12-4
length: 15
CDR3: CASSLRRGGAYEQYF
DNA: TGTGCCAGCAGTCTCAGAAGGGGGGGGGCCTACGAGCAGTACTTC

J: TRBJ2-6
size: few
D: -
V: TRBV5-1
length: 17
CDR3: CATSPTGSNSGANVLTF
DNA: TGCGCCACCTCACCGACAGGTTCGAACTCTGGGGCCAACGTCCTGACTTTC

J: TRBJ1-1
size: few
D: TRBD1
V: TRBV5-1
length: 15
CDR3: CASSLEEGAGTEAFF
DNA: TGCGCCAGCAGCTTGGAGGAGGGGGCAGGGACTGAAGCTTTCTTT

J: TRBJ1-2
size: -
D: -
V: TRBV2
length: 14
CDR3: CASSVNRPNYGYTF
DNA: TGTGCCAGCAGTGTAAACAGACCTAACTATGGCTACACCTTC

J: TRBJ2-7
size: -
D: TRBD2
V: TRBV11-2
length: 16
CDR3: CASSLEFGGRAGEQYF
DNA: TGTGCCAGCAGCTTAGAATTTGGCGGGAGGGCCGGCGAGCAGTACTTC

J: TRBJ2-7
size: -
D: -
V: TRBV20-1
length: 15
CDR3: CSARGGVASSYEQYF
DNA: TGCAGTGCTAGAGGAGGGGTAGCGAGTTCCTACGAGCAGTACTTC

J: TRBJ2-7
size: few
D: -
V: TRBV10-2
length: 15
CDR3: CASSEGRGPAGEQYF
DNA: TGCGCCAGCAGTGAGGGACGAGGGCCGGCGGGTGAGCAGTACTTC

J: TRBJ2-2
size: -
D: -
V: TRBV6-4
length: 15
CDR3: CASSETGWHTGELFF
DNA: TGTGCCAGCAGTGAAACAGGGTGGCACACCGGGGAGCTGTTTTTT

J: TRBJ2-7
size: -
D: -
V: TRBV4-3
length: 16
CDR3: CAGSQDAGRIPYEQYF
DNA: TGCGCCGGCAGCCAAGATGCAGGGAGAATCCCCTACGAGCAGTACTTC

J: TRBJ2-7
size: few
D: -
V: TRBV6-1
length: 15
CDR3: CASTPGGSGNYEQYF
DNA: TGTGCCAGCACTCCCGGTGGTAGCGGAAACTACGAGCAGTACTTC

J: TRBJ1-4
size: -
D: -
V: TRBV27
length: 13
CDR3: CASSSRVSEKLFF
DNA: TGTGCCAGCAGTTCCAGGGTTAGTGAAAAACTGTTTTTT

J: TRBJ1-5
size: -
D: TRBD1
V: TRBV5-1
length: 15
CDR3: CASKLGRGSSEPQHF
DNA: TGCGCCAGCAAGCTGGGCAGGGGGTCGTCTGAGCCCCAGCATTTT

J: TRBJ2-5
size: -
D: TRBD1
V: TRBV12-3/TRBV12-4
length: 14
CDR3: CASSDRGPQETQYF
DNA: TGTGCCAGCAGTGACAGGGGCCCGCAAGAGACCCAGTACTTC

J: TRBJ1-4
size: -
D: TRBD1
V: TRBV7-9
length: 14
CDR3: CASSPRQGSEKLFF
DNA: TGTGCCAGCAGCCCAAGACAGGGGTCGGAAAAACTGTTTTTT

J: TRBJ2-1
size: many
D: -
V: TRBV11-2
length: 15
CDR3: CASSPLQGNFNEQFF
DNA: TGTGCCAGCAGCCCCCTGCAGGGGAATTTCAATGAGCAGTTCTTC

J: TRBJ2-7
size: -
D: TRBD1
V: TRBV5-1
length: 14
CDR3: CASSWVTGDDEQYF
DNA: TGCGCCAGCAGCTGGGTGACAGGGGACGACGAGCAGTACTTC

J: TRBJ2-3
size: few
D: -
V: TRBV9
length: 14
CDR3: CASSKERGTDTQYF
DNA: TGTGCCAGCAGCAAAGAGCGGGGCACAGATACGCAGTATTTT

J: TRBJ2-3
size: -
D: -
V: TRBV4-1
length: 16
CDR3: CASSQESMVTTDTQYF
DNA: TGCGCCAGCAGCCAAGAGAGCATGGTCACCACAGATACGCAGTATTTT